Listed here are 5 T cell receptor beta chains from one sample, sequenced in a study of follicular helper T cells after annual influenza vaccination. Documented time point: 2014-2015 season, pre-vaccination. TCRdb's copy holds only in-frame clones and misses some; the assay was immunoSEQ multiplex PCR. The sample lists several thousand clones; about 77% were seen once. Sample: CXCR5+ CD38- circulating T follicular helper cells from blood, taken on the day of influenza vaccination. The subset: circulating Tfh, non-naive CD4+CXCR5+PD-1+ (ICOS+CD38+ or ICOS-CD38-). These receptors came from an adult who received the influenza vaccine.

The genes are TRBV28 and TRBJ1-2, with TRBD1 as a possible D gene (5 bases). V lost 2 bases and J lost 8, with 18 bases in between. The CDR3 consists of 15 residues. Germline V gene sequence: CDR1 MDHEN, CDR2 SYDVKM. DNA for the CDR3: TGTGCCAGCAGTTTACACATTCTTGACGGGGGAGGCTACACCTTC. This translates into CASSLHILDGGGYTF.

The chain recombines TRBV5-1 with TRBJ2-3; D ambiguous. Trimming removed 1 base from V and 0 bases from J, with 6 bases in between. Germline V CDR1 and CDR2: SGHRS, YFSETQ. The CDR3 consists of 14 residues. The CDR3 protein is CASSLFASTDTQYF. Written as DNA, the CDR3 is TGCGCCAGCAGCTTGTTCGCCAGCACAGATACGCAGTATTTT.

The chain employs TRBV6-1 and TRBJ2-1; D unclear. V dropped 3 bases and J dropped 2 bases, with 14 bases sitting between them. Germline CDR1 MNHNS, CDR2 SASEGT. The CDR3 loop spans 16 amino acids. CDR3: CASSDRSTSTYNEQFF. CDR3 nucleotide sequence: TGTGCCAGCAGTGATAGAAGTACATCTACCTACAATGAGCAGTTCTTC.

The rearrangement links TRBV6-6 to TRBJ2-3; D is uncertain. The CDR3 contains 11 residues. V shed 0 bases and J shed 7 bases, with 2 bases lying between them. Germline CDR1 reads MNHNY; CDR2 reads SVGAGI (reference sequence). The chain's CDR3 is CASSYSNTQYF. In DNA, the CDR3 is TGTGCCAGCAGTTACTCTAATACGCAGTATTTT.

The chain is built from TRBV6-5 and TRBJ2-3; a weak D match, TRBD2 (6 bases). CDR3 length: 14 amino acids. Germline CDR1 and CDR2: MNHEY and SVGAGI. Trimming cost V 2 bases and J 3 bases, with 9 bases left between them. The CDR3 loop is CASSYSRETDTQYF. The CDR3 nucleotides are TGTGCCAGCAGTTACAGCCGGGAGACAGATACGCAGTATTTT.